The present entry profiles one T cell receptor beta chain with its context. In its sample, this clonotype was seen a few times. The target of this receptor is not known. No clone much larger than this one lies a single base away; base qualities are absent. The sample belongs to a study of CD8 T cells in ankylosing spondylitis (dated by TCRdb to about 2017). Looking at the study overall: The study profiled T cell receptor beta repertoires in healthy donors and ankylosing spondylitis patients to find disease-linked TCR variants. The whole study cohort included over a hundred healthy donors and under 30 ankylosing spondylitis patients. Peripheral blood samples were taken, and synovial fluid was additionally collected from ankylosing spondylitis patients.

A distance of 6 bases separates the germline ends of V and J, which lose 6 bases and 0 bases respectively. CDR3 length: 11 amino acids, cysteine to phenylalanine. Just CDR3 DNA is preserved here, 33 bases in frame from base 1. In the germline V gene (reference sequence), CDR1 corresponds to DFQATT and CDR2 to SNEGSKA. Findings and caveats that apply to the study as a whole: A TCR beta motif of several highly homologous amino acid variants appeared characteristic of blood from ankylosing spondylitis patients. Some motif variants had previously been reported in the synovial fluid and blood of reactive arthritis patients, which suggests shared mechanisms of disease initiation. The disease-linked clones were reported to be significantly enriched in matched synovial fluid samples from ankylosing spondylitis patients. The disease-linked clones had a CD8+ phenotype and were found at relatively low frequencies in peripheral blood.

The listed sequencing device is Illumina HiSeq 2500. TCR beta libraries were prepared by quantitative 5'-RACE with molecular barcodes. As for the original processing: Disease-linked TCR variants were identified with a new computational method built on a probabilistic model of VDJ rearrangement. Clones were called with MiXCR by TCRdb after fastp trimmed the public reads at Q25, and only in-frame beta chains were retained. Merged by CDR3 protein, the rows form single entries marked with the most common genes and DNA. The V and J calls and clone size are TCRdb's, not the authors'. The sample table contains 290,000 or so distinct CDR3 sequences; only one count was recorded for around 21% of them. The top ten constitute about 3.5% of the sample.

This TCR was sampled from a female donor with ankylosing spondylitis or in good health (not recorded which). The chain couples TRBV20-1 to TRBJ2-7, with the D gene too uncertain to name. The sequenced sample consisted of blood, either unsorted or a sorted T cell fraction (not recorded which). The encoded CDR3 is CSAPNSYEQYF. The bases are TGCAGTGCCCCCAACTCCTACGAGCAGTACTTC.